These T cell receptor beta chains were read from a single sample in a study of shared clonotypes between healthy human individuals. Libraries were prepared by immunoSEQ multiplex PCR; TCRdb keeps only in-frame clonotypes and omits some of them. The sample has around 1.9 million clones; 93% are singletons. Sequencing input: naive CD8+ T cells from PBMCs. The receptors stem from a man younger than 35 in good health. Some clones in this sample may be carry-over from other donors' samples. Both conserved end residues are part of each CDR3. D genes are given only for firm matches. Where a row states a size, it is once, few, many or the class of an expanded clone; other rows omit it.

j_call v_call clone_size d_call cdr3_aa cdr3_nt
TRBJ2-1 TRBV9 NA TRBD2 CASSVVPELAGGSPLGEQFF TGTGCCAGCAGCGTAGTCCCAGAACTAGCGGGAGGAAGCCCCCTGGGTGAGCAGTTCTTC
TRBJ2-7 TRBV9 NA TRBD1 CASSVDGTVYYEQYF TGTGCCAGCAGCGTAGATGGGACAGTCTACTACGAGCAGTACTTC
TRBJ2-7 TRBV29-1 NA NA CSVFSRPTKTKQGATYEQYF TGCAGCGTCTTTTCCCGACCGACTAAAACTAAACAGGGAGCCACCTACGAGCAGTACTTC
TRBJ1-1 TRBV9 NA TRBD1 CASSPGQGEAFF TGTGCCAGCAGCCCGGGACAGGGAGAAGCTTTCTTT
TRBJ2-7 TRBV27 NA NA CASKTGWSYEQYF TGTGCCAGCAAAACGGGATGGTCCTACGAGCAGTACTTC
TRBJ1-2 TRBV4-1 NA NA CASSQGWGPYGYTF TGCGCCAGCAGCCAAGGCTGGGGCCCCTATGGCTACACCTTC
TRBJ2-3 TRBV5-6 NA NA CASSLAVAHTDTQYF TGTGCCAGCAGCTTGGCGGTAGCTCACACAGATACGCAGTATTTT
TRBJ2-3 TRBV5-8 NA NA CASSWSVAGVIDTQYF TGTGCCAGCAGCTGGTCCGTGGCAGGGGTAATAGATACGCAGTATTTT
TRBJ1-1 TRBV7-3 NA NA CASSLTGREGGTEAFF TGTGCCAGCAGCTTAACGGGCAGGGAAGGCGGGACTGAAGCTTTCTTT
TRBJ1-2 TRBV5-4 NA TRBD1 CASSLVGTDYGYTF TGTGCCAGCAGCTTGGTCGGGACAGACTATGGCTACACCTTC
TRBJ2-7 TRBV4-3 NA TRBD2 CASSQDQASGYVEQYF TGCGCCAGCAGCCAAGATCAGGCTAGCGGGTACGTCGAGCAGTACTTC
TRBJ2-1 TRBV6-1 NA NA CASTPGRGAFNEQFF TGTGCCAGCACTCCGGGACGTGGGGCCTTCAATGAGCAGTTCTTC
TRBJ2-3 TRBV6-6 NA NA CASSYSGSATDTQYF TGTGCCAGCAGTTACTCTGGCAGTGCCACAGATACGCAGTATTTT
TRBJ2-3 TRBV5-1 NA NA CASSLVLGSTDTQYF TGCGCCAGCAGCTTGGTTCTGGGAAGCACAGATACGCAGTATTTT
TRBJ2-7 TRBV27 NA NA CASSRQDSYEQYF TGTGCCAGCAGCAGACAGGATTCCTACGAGCAGTACTTC
TRBJ1-4 TRBV5-6 NA NA CASSGAVGKLFF TGTGCCAGCAGCGGCGCGGTCGGAAAACTGTTTTTT
TRBJ2-7 TRBV14 NA TRBD2 CASSQGWSSGVRYEQYF TGTGCCAGCAGCCAAGGGTGGAGTAGCGGGGTCCGCTACGAGCAGTACTTC
TRBJ2-7 TRBV27 once NA CASSFSRGPYEQYF TGTGCCAGCAGTTTTTCGCGGGGTCCCTACGAGCAGTACTTC
TRBJ2-1 TRBV7-9 NA NA CASSRDYNEQFF TGTGCCAGCAGCCGTGATTACAATGAGCAGTTCTTC
TRBJ2-7 TRBV9 NA TRBD2 CASSPGGWAYEQYF TGTGCCAGCAGCCCGGGGGGATGGGCCTACGAGCAGTACTTC
TRBJ2-7 TRBV6-1 NA NA CASNPGPPYEQYF TGTGCCAGCAATCCGGGACCTCCCTACGAGCAGTACTTC
TRBJ2-2 TRBV4-1 NA NA CASSLRAPGAGELFF TGCGCCAGCAGCCTCCGGGCCCCGGGGGCCGGGGAGCTGTTTTTT
TRBJ2-3 TRBV27 NA TRBD2 CASSWVLAGADTQYF TGTGCCAGCAGTTGGGTACTAGCGGGGGCAGATACGCAGTATTTT
TRBJ2-2 TRBV6-5 NA NA CASSYDHRDNTGELFF TGTGCCAGCAGTTACGACCACAGGGACAACACCGGGGAGCTGTTTTTT
TRBJ2-7 TRBV19 NA TRBD1 CASSLQGAINEQYF TGTGCCAGTAGTCTACAGGGGGCCATCAACGAGCAGTACTTC
TRBJ1-2 TRBV6-4 NA NA CAKTCPTSFRGYTF TGTGCCAAAACCTGCCCGACTTCCTTCAGGGGCTACACCTTC
TRBJ2-7 TRBV7-8 once NA CASSLWVDTYEQYF TGTGCCAGCAGCTTATGGGTCGATACCTACGAGCAGTACTTC
TRBJ2-5 TRBV7-3 NA TRBD1 CASSLLDRGKEPQYF TGTGCCAGCAGCTTACTGGACAGGGGAAAAGAGCCCCAGTACTTC
TRBJ2-2 TRBV6-5 NA NA CASSPDSNTGELFF TGTGCCAGCTCCCCAGACTCGAACACCGGGGAGCTGTTTTTT
TRBJ2-4 TRBV7-8 NA NA CASSGLGRENIQYF TGTGCCAGCAGCGGATTAGGCAGGGAAAACATTCAGTACTTC
TRBJ2-7 TRBV7-8 NA NA CASSLAPGVREQYF TGTGCCAGCAGCTTAGCGCCAGGGGTGCGCGAGCAGTACTTC
TRBJ2-7 TRBV4-1 once TRBD1 CASSQPQGVEQYF TGCGCCAGCAGCCAACCACAGGGGGTGGAGCAGTACTTC
TRBJ2-4 TRBV27 once NA CASRARGAKNIQYF TGTGCCAGCAGGGCACGGGGGGCAAAAAACATTCAGTACTTC
TRBJ2-2 TRBV11-3 NA TRBD2 CASSGTSGSRTGELFF TGTGCCAGCAGCGGGACTAGCGGGAGTAGGACCGGGGAGCTGTTTTTT
TRBJ2-1 TRBV9 NA NA CASPPPPIRGISYNEQFF TGTGCTAGCCCCCCGCCACCAATCAGGGGAATCTCCTACAATGAGCAGTTCTTC
TRBJ2-5 TRBV15 NA NA CATSRGWQSGETQYF TGTGCCACCAGCAGAGGTTGGCAGTCGGGGGAGACCCAGTACTTC
TRBJ2-1 TRBV27 once NA CASSSRTGYNEQFF TGTGCCAGCAGTTCGCGGACGGGTTACAATGAGCAGTTCTTC
TRBJ2-7 TRBV27 NA NA CASSFRDRPLMQYF TGTGCCAGCAGTTTCCGGGACCGCCCTCTAATGCAGTACTTC
TRBJ1-1 TRBV2 NA NA CASSESTYTEAFF TGTGCCAGCAGTGAGTCGACTTACACTGAAGCTTTCTTT
TRBJ2-3 TRBV27 NA NA CASSLWTQTDTQYF TGTGCCAGCAGTTTATGGACACAAACAGATACGCAGTATTTT
TRBJ2-3 TRBV27 NA TRBD2 CASSLMGVAGVGADTQYF TGTGCCAGCAGCCTCATGGGCGTAGCGGGAGTGGGAGCAGATACGCAGTATTTT
TRBJ2-7 TRBV6-6 NA NA CASSSGVPGSEQYF TGTGCCAGCAGCTCGGGGGTACCGGGGAGCGAGCAGTACTTC
TRBJ2-1 TRBV27 NA NA CASSPLGGGAVNEQFF TGTGCCAGCAGTCCACTTGGCGGGGGCGCGGTCAATGAGCAGTTCTTC
TRBJ1-5 TRBV27 NA NA CASSPSGSGDQPQHF TGTGCCAGCAGTCCTTCGGGTTCAGGGGATCAGCCCCAGCATTTT
TRBJ2-2 TRBV9 NA NA CASSVSGVRELFF TGTGCCAGCAGCGTGTCCGGGGTCCGGGAGCTGTTTTTT
TRBJ1-2 TRBV7-9 NA NA CASSSPQVLQYGYTF TGTGCCAGCAGCTCCCCCCAGGTCCTCCAATATGGCTACACCTTC
TRBJ2-1 TRBV7-9 NA NA CASTSRAGLSSYNEQFF TGTGCCAGCACCTCTAGGGCGGGACTGAGTAGCTACAATGAGCAGTTCTTC